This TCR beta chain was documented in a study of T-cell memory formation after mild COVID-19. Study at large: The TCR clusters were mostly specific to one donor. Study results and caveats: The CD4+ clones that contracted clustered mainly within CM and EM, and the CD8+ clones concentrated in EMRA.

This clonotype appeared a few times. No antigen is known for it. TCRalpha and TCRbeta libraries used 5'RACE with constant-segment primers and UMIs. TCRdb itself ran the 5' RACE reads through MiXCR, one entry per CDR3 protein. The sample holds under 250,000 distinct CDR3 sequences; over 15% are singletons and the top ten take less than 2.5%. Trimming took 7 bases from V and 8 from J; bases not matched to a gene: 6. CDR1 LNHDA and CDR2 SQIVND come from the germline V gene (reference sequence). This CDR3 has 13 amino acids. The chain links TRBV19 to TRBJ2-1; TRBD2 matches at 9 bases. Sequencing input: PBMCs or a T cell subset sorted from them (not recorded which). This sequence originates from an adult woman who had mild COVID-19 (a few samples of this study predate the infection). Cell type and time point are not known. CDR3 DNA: TGTGCCAGTACCGTTAGCGGGGGTTATGAGCAGTTCTTC. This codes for CASTVSGGYEQFF.